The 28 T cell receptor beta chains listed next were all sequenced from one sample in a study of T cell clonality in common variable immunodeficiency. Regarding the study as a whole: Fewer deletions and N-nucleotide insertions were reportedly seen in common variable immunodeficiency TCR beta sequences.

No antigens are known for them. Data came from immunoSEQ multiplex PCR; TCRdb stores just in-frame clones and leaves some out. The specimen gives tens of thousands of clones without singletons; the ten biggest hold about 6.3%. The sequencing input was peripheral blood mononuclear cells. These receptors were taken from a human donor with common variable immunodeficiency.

The CDR3 bases that were read are TGTGCCAGCTCACCATGGGGCAACCCTCAAGAGACC. Protein sequence: CASSPWGNPQET. The complete CDR3 reads CASSPWGNPQETQYF. The chain has TRBV18 and TRBJ2-5; possible D gene TRBD1, 5 bases. The observed sequence ends 3 residues before the CDR3 terminus, with the missing tail filled in from the germline J gene. The CDR3 is 15 amino acids. The germline CDR1 and CDR2 sequences are KGHSH and LQKENI. V dropped 2 bases and J dropped 2 bases, with 12 bases sitting between them.

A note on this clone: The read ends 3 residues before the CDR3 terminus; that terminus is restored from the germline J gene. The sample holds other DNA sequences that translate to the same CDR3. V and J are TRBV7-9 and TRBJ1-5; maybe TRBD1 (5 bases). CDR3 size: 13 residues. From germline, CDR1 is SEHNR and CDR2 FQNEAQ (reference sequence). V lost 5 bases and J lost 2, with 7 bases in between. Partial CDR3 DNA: TGTGCCAGCAGCGGGGGGGGCAATCAGCCC. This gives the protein CASSGGGNQP. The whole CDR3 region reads CASSGGGNQPQHF.

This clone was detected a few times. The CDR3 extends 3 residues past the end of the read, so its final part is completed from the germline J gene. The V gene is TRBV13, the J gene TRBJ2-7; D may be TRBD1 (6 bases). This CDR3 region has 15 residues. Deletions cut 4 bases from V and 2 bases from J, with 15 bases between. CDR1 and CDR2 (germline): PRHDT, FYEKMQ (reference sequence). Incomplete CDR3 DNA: TGTGCCAGCAGCTCTCGACAGGACCCCGCCTACGAG. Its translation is CASSSRQDPAYE. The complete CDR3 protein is CASSSRQDPAYEQYF.

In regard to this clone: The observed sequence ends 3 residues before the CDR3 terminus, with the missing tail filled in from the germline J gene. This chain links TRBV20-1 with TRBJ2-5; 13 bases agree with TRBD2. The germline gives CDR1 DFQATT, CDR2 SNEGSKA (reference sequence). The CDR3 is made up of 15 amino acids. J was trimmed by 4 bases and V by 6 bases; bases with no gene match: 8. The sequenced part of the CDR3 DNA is TGCAGTGCCGGGACCGGACTAGCGGGAGTAGAGACC. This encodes CSAGTGLAGVET. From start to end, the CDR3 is CSAGTGLAGVETQYF.

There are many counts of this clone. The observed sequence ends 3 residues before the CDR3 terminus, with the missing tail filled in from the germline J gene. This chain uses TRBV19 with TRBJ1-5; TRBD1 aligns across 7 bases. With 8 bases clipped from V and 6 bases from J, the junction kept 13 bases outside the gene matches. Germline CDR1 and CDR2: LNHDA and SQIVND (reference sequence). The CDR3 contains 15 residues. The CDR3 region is CASQERQGWAQPQHF. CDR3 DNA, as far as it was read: TGTGCCAGTCAGGAGCGACAGGGCTGGGCTCAGCCC.

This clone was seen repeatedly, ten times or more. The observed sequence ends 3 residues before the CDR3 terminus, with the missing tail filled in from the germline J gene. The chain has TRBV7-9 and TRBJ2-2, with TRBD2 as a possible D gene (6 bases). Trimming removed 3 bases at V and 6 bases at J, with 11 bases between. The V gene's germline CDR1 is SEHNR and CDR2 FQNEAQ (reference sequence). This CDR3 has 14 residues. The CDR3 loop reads CASSFAGFAGELFF. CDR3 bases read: TGTGCCAGCAGCTTTGCGGGGTTCGCCGGGGAG. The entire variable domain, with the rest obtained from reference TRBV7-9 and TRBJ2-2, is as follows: DTGVSQNPRHKITKRGQNVTFRCDPISEHNRLYWYRQTLGQGPEFLTYFQNEAQLEKSRLLSDRFSAERPKGSFSTLEIQRTEQGDSAMYLCASSFAGFAGELFFGEGSRLTVL.

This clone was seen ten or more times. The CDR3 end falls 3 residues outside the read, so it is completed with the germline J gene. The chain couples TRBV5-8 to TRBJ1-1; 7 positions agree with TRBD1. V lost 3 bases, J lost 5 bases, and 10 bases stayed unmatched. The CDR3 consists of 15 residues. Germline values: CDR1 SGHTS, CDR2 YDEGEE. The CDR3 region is CASSWAGTVGTEAFF. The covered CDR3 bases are TGTGCCAGCAGCTGGGCCGGGACAGTAGGAACTGAA.

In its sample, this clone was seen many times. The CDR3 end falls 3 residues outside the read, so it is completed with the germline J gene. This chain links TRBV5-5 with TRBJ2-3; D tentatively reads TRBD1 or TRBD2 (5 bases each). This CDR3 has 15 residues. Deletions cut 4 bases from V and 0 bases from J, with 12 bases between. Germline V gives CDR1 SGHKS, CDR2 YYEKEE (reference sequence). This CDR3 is CASSLGVGSTDTQYF. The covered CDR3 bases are TGTGCCAGCAGCCTGGGGGTAGGGAGCACAGATACG.

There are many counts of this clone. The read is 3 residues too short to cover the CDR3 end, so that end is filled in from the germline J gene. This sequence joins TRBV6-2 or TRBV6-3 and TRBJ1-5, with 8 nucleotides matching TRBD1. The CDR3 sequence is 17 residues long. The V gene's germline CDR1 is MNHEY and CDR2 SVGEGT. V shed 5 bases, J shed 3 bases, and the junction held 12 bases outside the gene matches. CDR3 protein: CASSPPPGQAYNQPQHF. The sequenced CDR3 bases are TGTGCCAGCAGTCCCCCGCCGGGACAGGCTTACAATCAGCCC.

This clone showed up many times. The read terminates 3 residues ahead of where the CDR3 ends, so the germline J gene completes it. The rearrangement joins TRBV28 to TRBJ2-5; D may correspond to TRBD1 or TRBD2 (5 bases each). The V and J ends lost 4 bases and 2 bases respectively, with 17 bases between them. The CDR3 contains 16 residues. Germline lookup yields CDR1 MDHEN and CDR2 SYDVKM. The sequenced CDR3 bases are TGTGCCAGCAGTTGGGGTAGAGGGGTAAATCAAGAGACC. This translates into CASSWGRGVNQET. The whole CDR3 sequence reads CASSWGRGVNQETQYF.

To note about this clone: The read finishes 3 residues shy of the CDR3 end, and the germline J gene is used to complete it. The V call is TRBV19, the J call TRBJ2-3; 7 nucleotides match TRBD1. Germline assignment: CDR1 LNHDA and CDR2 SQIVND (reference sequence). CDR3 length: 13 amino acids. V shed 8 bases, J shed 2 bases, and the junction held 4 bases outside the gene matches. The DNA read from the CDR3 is TGTGCCAGTGGGGACAGAGACACAGATACG. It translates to CASGDRDTDT. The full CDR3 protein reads CASGDRDTDTQYF.

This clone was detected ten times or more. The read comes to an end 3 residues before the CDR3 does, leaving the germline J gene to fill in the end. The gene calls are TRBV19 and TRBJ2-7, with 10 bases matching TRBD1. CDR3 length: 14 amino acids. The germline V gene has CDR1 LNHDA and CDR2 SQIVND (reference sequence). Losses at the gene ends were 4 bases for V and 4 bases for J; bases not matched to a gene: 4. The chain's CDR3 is CASSTRTGGYEQYF. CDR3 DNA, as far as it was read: TGTGCCAGTAGTACGAGGACAGGGGGATACGAG. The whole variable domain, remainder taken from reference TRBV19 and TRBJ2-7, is DGGITQSPKYLFRKEGQNVTLSCEQNLNHDAMYWYRQDPGQGLRLIYYSQIVNDFQKGDIAEGYSVSREKKESFPLTVTSAQKNPTAFYLCASSTRTGGYEQYFGPGTRLTVT.

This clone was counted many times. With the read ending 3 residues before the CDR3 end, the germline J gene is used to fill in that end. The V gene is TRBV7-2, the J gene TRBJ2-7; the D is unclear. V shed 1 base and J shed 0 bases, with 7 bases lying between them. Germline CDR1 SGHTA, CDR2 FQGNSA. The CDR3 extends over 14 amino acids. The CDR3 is CASSLDAISYEQYF. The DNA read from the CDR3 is TGTGCCAGCAGCTTAGATGCGATCTCCTACGAG.

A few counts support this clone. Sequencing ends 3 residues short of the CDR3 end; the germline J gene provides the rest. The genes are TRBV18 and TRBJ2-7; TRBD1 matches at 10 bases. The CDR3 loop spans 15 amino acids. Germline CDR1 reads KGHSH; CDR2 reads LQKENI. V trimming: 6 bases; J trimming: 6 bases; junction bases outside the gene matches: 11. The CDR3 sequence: CASSSPTGGRTEQYF. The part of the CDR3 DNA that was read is TGTGCCAGCTCCTCGCCGACAGGGGGCAGAACCGAG.

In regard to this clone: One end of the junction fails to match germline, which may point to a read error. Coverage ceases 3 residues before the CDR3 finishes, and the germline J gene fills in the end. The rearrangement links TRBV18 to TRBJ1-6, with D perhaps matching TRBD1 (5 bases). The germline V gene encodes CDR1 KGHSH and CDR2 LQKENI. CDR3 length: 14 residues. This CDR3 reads CASSAAGNNSTLHF. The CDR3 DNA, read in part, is TGTGCCAGCTCAGCGGCAGGGAATAATTCAACC. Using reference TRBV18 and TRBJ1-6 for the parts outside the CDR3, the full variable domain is NAGVMQNPRHLVRRRGQEARLRCSPMKGHSHVYWYRQLPEEGLKFMVYLQKENIIDESGMPKERFSAEFPKEGPSILRIQQVVRGDSAAYFCASSAAGNNSTLHFGNGTRLTVT.

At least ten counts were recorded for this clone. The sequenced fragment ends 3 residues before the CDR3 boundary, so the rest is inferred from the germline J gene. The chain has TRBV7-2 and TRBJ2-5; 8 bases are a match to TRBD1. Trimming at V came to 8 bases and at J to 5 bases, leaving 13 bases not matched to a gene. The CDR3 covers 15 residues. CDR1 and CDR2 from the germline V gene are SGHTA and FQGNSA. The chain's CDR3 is CASSRDRTSSETQYF. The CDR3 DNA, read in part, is TGTGCCAGCTCCCGGGACAGGACAAGCTCGGAGACC.

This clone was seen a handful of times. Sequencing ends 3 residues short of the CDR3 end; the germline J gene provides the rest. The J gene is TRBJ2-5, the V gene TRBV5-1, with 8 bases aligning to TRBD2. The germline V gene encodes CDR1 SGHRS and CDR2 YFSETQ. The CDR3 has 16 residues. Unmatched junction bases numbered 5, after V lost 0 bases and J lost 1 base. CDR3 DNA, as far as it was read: TGCGCCAGCAGCTTGGTTTTAGCGGGAACCCAAGAGACC. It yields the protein CASSLVLAGTQET. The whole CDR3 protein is CASSLVLAGTQETQYF.

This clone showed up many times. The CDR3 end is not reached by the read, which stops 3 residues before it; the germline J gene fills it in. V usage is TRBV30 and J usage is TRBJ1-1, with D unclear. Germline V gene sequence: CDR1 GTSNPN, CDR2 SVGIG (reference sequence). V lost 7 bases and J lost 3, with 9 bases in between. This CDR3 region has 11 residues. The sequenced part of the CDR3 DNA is TGTGCCTCCGCATCGGACACTGAA. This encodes CASASDTE. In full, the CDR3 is CASASDTEAFF.

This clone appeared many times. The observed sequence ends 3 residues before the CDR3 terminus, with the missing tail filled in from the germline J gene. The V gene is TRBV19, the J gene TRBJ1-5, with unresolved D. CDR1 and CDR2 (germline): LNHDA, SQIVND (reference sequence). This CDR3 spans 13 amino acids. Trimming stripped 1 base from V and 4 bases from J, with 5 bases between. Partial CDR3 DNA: TGTGCCAGTAGTATAGTCCAGAATCAGCCC. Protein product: CASSIVQNQP. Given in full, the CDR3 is CASSIVQNQPQHF.

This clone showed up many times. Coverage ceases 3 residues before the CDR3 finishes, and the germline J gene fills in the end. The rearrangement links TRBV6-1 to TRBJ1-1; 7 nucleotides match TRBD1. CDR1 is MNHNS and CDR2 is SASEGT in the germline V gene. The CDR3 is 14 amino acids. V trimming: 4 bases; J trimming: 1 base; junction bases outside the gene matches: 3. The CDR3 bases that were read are TGTGCCAGCAGTGGGCGGACAGGGAACACTGAA. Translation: CASSGRTGNTE. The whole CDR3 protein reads CASSGRTGNTEAFF.

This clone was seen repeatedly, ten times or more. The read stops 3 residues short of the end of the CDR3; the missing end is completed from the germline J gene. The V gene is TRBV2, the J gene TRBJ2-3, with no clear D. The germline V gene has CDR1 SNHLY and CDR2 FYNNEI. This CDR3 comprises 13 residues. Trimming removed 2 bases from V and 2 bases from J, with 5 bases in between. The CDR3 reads CASSESITDTQYF. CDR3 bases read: TGTGCCAGCAGTGAATCTATCACAGATACG. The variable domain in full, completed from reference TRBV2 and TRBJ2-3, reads EPEVTQTPSHQVTQMGQEVILRCVPISNHLYFYWYRQILGQKVEFLVSFYNNEISEKSEIFDDQFSVERPDGSNFTLKIRSTKLEDSAMYFCASSESITDTQYFGPGTRLTVL.

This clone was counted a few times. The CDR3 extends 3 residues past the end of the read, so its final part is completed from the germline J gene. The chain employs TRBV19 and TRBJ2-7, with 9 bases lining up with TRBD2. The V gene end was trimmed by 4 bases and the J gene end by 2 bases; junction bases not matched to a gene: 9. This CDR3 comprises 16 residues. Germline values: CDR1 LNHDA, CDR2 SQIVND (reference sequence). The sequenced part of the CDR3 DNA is TGTGCCAGTAGTACTACAGGGACTAGCATGGCCTACGAG. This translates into CASSTTGTSMAYE. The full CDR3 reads CASSTTGTSMAYEQYF.

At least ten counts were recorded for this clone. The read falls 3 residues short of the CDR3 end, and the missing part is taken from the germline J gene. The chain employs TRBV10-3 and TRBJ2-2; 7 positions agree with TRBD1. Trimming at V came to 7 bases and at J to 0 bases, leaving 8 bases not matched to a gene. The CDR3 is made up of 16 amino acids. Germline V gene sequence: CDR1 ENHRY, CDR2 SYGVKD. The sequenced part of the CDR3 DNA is TGTGCCATCACCCCTCAGGGGGTCGCGAACACCGGGGAG. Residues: CAITPQGVANTGE. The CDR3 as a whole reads CAITPQGVANTGELFF.

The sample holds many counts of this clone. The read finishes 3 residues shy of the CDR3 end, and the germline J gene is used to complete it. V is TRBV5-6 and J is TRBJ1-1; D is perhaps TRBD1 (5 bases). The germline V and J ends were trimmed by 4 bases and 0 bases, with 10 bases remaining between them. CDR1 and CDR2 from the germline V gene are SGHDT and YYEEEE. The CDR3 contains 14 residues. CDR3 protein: CASSQRGVNTEAFF. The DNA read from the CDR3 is TGTGCCAGCAGCCAACGGGGGGTGAACACTGAA.

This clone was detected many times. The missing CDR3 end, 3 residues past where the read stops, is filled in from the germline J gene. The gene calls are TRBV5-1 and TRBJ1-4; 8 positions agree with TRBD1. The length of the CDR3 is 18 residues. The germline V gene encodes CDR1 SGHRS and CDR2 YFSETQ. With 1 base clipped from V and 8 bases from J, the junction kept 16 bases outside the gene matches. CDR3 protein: CASSLRHTAGTGGEKLFF. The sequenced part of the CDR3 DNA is TGCGCCAGCAGCTTGCGACACACTGCCGGGACAGGTGGCGAAAAA.

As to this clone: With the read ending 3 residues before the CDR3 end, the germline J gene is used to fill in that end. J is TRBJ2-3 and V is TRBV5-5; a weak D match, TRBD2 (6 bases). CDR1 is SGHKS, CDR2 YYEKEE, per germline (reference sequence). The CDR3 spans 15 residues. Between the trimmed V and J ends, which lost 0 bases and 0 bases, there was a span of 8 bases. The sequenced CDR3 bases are TGTGCCAGCAGCTTGGGGGGGGTGAGCACAGATACG. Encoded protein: CASSLGGVSTDT. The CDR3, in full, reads CASSLGGVSTDTQYF. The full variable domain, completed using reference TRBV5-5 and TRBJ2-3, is DAGVTQSPTHLIKTRGQQVTLRCSPISGHKSVSWYQQVLGQGPQFIFQYYEKEERGRGNFPDRFSARQFPNYSSELNVNALLLGDSALYLCASSLGGVSTDTQYFGPGTRLTVL.

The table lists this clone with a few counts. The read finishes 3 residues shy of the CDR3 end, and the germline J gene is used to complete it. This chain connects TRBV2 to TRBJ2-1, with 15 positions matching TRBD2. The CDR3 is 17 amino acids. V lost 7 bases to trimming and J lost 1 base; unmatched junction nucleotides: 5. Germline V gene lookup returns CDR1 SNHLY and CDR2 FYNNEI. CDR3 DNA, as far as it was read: TGTGCCAGCAACGGACTAGCGGGGGGGCCGTCCTACAATGAG. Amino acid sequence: CASNGLAGGPSYNE. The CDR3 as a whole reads CASNGLAGGPSYNEQFF. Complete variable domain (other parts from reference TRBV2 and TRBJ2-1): EPEVTQTPSHQVTQMGQEVILRCVPISNHLYFYWYRQILGQKVEFLVSFYNNEISEKSEIFDDQFSVERPDGSNFTLKIRSTKLEDSAMYFCASNGLAGGPSYNEQFFGPGTRLTVL.

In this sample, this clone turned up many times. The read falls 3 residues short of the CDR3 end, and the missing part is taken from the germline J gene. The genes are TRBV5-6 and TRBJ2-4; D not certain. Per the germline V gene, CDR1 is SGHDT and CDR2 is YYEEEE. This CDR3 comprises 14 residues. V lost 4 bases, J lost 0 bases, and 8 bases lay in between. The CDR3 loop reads CASSPGLAKNIQYF. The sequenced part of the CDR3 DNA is TGTGCCAGCAGCCCAGGCCTAGCCAAAAACATT.